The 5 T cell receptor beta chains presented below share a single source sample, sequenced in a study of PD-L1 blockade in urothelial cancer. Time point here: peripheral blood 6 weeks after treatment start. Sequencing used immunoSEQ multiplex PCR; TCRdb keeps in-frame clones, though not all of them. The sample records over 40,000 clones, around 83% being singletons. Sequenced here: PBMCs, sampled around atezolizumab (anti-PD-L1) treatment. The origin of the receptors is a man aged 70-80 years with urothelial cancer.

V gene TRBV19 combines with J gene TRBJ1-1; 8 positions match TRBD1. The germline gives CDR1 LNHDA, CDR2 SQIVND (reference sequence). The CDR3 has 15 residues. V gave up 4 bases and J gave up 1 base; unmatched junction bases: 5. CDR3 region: CASSSRQGQNTEAFF. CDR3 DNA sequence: TGTGCCAGTAGTAGCAGACAGGGGCAGAACACTGAAGCTTTCTTT.

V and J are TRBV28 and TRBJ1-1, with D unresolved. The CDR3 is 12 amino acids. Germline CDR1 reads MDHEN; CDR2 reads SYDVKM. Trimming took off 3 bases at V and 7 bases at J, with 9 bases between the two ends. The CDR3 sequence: CASSFLGLEAFF. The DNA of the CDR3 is TGTGCCAGCAGTTTTCTCGGTCTTGAAGCTTTCTTT.

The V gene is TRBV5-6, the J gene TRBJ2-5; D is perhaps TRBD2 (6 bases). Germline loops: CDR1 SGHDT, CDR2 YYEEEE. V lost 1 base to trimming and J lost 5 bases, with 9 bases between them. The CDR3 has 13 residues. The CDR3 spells CASSLYSGETQYF. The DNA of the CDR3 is TGTGCCAGCAGCTTGTATAGCGGTGAGACCCAGTACTTC.

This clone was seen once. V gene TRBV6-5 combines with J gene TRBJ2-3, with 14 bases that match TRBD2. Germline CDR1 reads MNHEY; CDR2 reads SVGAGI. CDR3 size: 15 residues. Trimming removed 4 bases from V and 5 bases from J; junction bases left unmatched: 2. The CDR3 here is CASSFGLAGGDTQYF. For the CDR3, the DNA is TGTGCCAGCAGTTTCGGACTAGCGGGAGGAGATACGCAGTATTTT.

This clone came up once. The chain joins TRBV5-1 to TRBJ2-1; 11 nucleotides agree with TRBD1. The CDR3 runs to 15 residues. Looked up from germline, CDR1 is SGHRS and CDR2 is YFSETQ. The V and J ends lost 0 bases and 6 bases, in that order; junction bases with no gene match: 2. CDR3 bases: TGCGCCAGCAGCTTGGCCGGGACAGGGGGCAATGAGCAGTTCTTC. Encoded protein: CASSLAGTGGNEQFF.